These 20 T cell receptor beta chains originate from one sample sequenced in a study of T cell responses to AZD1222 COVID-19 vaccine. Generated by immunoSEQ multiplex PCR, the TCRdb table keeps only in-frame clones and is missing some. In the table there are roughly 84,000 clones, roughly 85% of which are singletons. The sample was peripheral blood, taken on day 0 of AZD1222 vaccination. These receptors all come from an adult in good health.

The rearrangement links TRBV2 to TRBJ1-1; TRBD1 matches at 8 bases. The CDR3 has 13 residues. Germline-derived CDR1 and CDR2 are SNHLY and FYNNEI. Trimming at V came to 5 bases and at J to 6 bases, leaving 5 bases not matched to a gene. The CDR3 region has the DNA TGTGCCAGCAGTAGACAGGGGACCTCTGAAGCTTTCTTT. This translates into CASSRQGTSEAFF.

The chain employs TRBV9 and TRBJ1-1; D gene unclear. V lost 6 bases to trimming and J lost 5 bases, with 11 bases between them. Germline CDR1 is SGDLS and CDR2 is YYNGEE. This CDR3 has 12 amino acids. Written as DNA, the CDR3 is TGTGCCAGCAAAAGTGTGAGGACTGAAGCTTTCTTT. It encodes CASKSVRTEAFF.

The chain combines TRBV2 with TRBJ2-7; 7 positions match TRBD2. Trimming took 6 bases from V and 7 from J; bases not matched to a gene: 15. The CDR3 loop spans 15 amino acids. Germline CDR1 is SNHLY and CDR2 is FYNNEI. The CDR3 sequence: CASRVSGEGLREQYF. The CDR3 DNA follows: TGTGCCAGCAGGGTGTCGGGGGAGGGCCTCCGGGAGCAGTACTTC.

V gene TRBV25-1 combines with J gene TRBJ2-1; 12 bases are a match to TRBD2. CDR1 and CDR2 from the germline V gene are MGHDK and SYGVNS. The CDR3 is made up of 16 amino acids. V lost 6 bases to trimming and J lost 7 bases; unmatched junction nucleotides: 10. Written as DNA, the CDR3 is TGTGCCAGCAGGGGCCTTCTTGGACTAGCGGGAAATGAGCAGTTCTTC. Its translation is CASRGLLGLAGNEQFF.

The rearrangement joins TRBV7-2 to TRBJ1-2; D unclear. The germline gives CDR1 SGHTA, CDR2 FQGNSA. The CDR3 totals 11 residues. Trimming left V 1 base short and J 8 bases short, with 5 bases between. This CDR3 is CASSLGAGYTF. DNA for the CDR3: TGTGCCAGCAGCTTAGGGGCCGGCTACACCTTC.

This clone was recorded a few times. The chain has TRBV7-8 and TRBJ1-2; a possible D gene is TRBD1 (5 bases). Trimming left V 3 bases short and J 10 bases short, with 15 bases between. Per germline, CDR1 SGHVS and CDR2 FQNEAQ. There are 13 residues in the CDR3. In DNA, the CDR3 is TGTGCCAGCAGCTTGATCGGGGGGAACGACTACACCTTC. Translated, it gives CASSLIGGNDYTF.

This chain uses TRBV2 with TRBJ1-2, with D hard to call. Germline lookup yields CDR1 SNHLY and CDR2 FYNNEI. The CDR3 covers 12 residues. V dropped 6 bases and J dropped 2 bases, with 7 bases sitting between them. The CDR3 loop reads CASSQSNYGYTF. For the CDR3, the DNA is TGTGCCAGCAGCCAATCCAACTATGGCTACACCTTC.

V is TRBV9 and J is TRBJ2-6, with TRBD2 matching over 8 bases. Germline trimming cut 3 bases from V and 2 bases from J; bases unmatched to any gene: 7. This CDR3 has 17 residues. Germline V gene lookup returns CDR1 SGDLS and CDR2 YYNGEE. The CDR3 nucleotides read TGTGCCAGCAGCGGAGACGCGGGGGGCGCTGGGGCCAACGTCCTGACTTTC. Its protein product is CASSGDAGGAGANVLTF.

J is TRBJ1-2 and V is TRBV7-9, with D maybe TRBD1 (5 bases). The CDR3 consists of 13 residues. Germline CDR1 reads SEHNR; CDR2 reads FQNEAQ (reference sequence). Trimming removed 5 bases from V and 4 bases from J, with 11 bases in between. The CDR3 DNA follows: TGTGCCAGCAGCCGTCCGGGGACCTATGGCTACACCTTC. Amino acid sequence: CASSRPGTYGYTF.

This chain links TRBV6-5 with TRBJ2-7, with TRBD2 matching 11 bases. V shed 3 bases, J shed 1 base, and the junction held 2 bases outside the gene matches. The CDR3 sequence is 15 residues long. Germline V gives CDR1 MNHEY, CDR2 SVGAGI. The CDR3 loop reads CASSYTSGGSYEQYF. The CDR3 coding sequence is TGTGCCAGCAGTTATACTAGCGGGGGATCCTACGAGCAGTACTTC.

DNA for the CDR3: TGCGCCAGCAGCCAAGTCACAGGGGTGGAAAAACTGTTTTTT. Its protein product is CASSQVTGVEKLFF. The gene calls are TRBV4-1 and TRBJ1-4, with 7 bases aligning to TRBD1. After removal of 1 base from V and 8 bases from J, the junction contained 4 bases not matched to a gene. Germline CDR1 and CDR2: MGHRA and YSYEKL. CDR3 length equals 14 residues.

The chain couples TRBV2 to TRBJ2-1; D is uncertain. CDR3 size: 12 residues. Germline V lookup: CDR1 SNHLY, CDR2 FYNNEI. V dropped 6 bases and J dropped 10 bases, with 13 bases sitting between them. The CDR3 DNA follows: TGTGCCAGCAGGGCCGATTGGCAGGAGCAGTTCTTC. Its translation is CASRADWQEQFF.

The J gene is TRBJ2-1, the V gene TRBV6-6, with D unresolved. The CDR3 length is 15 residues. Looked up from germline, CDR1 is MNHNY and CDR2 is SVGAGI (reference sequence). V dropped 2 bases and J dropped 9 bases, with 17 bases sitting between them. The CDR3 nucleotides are TGTGCCAGCAGTTACCCTAAAGATGCGGAGATTGAGCAGTTCTTC. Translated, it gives CASSYPKDAEIEQFF.

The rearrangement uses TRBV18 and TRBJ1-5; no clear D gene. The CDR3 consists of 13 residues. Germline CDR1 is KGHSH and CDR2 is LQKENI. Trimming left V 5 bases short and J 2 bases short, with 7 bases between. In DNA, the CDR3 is TGTGCCAGCTCATACAGAGGCAATCAGCCCCAGCATTTT. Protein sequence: CASSYRGNQPQHF.

As DNA, the CDR3 is TGTGCCAGCAGCCCCCGGCAGGGCTATAACTATGGCTACACCTTC. Encoded protein: CASSPRQGYNYGYTF. The rearrangement joins TRBV7-8 to TRBJ1-2; D might be TRBD1 (5 bases). The V end lost 5 bases, the J end lost 1 base, and 14 bases lay between the germline ends. Germline assignment: CDR1 SGHVS and CDR2 FQNEAQ. The CDR3 is 15 residues long.

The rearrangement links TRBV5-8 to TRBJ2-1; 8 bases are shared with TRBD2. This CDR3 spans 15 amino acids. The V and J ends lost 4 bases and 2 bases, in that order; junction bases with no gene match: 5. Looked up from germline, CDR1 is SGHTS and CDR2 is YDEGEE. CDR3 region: CASSPTSGTYNEQFF. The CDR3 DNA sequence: TGTGCCAGCAGCCCTACTAGCGGTACCTACAATGAGCAGTTCTTC.

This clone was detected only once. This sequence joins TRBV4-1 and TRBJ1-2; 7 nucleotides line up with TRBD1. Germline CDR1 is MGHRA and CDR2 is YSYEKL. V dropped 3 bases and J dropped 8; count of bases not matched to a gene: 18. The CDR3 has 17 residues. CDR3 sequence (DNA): TGCGCCAGCAGCCAGGCACCTGACAGGGCTGTCCTCGGGGGCTACACCTTC. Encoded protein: CASSQAPDRAVLGGYTF.

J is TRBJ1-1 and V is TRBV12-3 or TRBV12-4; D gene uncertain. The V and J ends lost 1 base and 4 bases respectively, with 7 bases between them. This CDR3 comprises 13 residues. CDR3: CASSLEESTEAFF. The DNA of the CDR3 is TGTGCCAGCAGTTTAGAGGAGAGCACTGAAGCTTTCTTT.

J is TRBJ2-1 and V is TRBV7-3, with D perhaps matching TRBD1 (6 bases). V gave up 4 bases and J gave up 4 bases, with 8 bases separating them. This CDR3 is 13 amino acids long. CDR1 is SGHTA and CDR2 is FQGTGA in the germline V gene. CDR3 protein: CASSSQGYNEQFF. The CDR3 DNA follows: TGTGCCAGCAGCTCCCAGGGGTACAATGAGCAGTTCTTC.

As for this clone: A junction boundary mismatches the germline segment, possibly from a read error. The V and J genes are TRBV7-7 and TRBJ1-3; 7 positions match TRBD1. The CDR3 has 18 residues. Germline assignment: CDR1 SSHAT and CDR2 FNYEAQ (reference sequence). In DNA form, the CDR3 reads TGTGCTAGCAGCTCCAAATCTAAACAGGGGAAAACTGGAAACACCATATATTTT. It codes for CASSSKSKQGKTGNTIYF. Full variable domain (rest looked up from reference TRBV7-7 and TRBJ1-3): GAGVSQSPRYKVTKRGQDVTLRCDPISSHATLYWYQQALGQGPEFLTYFNYEAQPDKSGLPSDRFSAERPEGSISTLTIQRTEQRDSAMYRCASSSKSKQGKTGNTIYFGEGSWLTVV.